This T cell receptor (beta chain) was captured by sequencing in a study of post-analysis software for immune sequencing data. Study-wide context: The disease courses covered relapsing-remitting, secondary progressive and progressive-relapsing multiple sclerosis. Study conclusions and caveats: Samples from a shared batch, those prepared together, strongly co-clustered by F measure. The normalized Chao1 diversity of multiple sclerosis patients was significantly lower than that of controls. Patients carried roughly 5 TRBV segments more frequently than controls did, and TRBV5-6, TRBV5-1 and TRBV20-1 were among them.

Of note for this clonotype: Its matching antigen is unknown.

In germline, CDR1 is SGDLS, CDR2 YYNGEE. V shed 4 bases and J shed 0 bases, with 12 bases lying between them. The CDR3 is made up of 15 amino acids. Sequencing libraries made from TCR beta cDNA carried unique molecular identifiers. Each sample of about 0.9 to 10 million input T cells yielded 500,000 or so cDNA molecules, so each molecule approximated one T cell. From the PCR reads, TCRdb called clonotypes with MiXCR, one entry per CDR3 protein. The sample lists roughly 800,000 distinct CDR3 sequences, just under 30% seen once, with about 0.5% in the top ten. This receptor was obtained from a girl under 18 with multiple sclerosis. The specimen was blood. V gene TRBV9 combines with J gene TRBJ2-3; perhaps TRBD2 as D (6 bases). The CDR3 protein is CASSSAGLSTDTQYF. CDR3 DNA: TGTGCCAGCAGCTCGGCGGGACTTAGCACAGATACGCAGTATTTT. Full variable domain (missing parts from reference TRBV9 and TRBJ2-3): DSGVTQTPKHLITATGQRVTLRCSPRSGDLSVYWYQQSLDQGLQFLIQYYNGEERAKGNILERFSAQQFPDLHSELNLSSLELGDSALYFCASSSAGLSTDTQYFGPGTRLTVL.